Sequencing of this T cell receptor (beta chain) was carried out in a study of shared clonotypes between healthy human individuals. In the study overall: Researchers assigned three CD4 naive, three CD4 memory, two CD8 naive and one CD8 memory plate to each donor.

Execution of the assay was at deep level. This table comes from immunoSEQ multiplex PCR, and its TCRdb copy is limited to in-frame clones, with some not included. The sample includes about 1 million clones, around 74% of them seen just once. The study separated CD4+ cells into CD45RA+ naive and CD45RA-negative memory subsets. A remark on this clone: The antigen remains unidentified.

Study-level findings and limits: Among non-shared clonotypes, generation probabilities were lower than among those shared by all four donors.

The source of this sequence is a man aged 18 to 29 in good health. Sequenced material: memory CD4+ T cells sorted from blood. Subset defined: CD45RA-negative fraction.

CDR3 in amino acids: CAISGNGTGLGGYTF. The CDR3 coding sequence is TGTGCCATCAGTGGAAACGGGACAGGGCTGGGAGGCTACACCTTC. V is TRBV10-3 and J is TRBJ1-2, with 9 bases that match TRBD1. Trimming cost V 4 bases and J 8 bases; bases outside gene matches: 11. CDR1 is ENHRY and CDR2 is SYGVKD in the germline V gene. The CDR3 is 15 amino acids.